Each of the 28 T cell receptor beta chains below was sequenced from the same sample in a study of shared clonotypes between healthy human individuals. Here immunoSEQ multiplex PCR was the method, and the copy in TCRdb shows in-frame clones only, minus some. The sample includes about 2 million clones, about 95% seen only once; the top ten take less than 1.5%. CD45RO negativity and positive selection for CCR7 defined naive CD8 cells, a population that excluded terminally differentiated effector memory CD45RA+ cells. Sequencing used naive CD8+ T cells sorted from blood. The origin of the receptors is a young man in good health.

This chain connects TRBV4-1 to TRBJ2-7; perhaps TRBD1 as D (6 bases). Per the germline V gene, CDR1 is MGHRA and CDR2 is YSYEKL. The CDR3 has 14 residues. Trimming shortened V by 4 bases and J by 4 bases, and 14 bases separated the two germline ends. The CDR3 is CASSPTGLGYEQYF. CDR3 coding DNA: TGCGCCAGCAGCCCGACAGGCCTTGGGTACGAGCAGTACTTC.

Remarks on this clone: The sample has other DNA sequences that encode this CDR3 too. This chain joins TRBV9 and TRBJ1-5; no reliable D call. This CDR3 is 15 amino acids long. The germline V gene encodes CDR1 SGDLS and CDR2 YYNGEE. With 2 bases removed from V and 0 bases from J, the gap between germline ends came to 9 bases. The CDR3 bases are TGTGCCAGCAGCGTTGAAGGTAATAGCAATCAGCCCCAGCATTTT. It yields the protein CASSVEGNSNQPQHF.

The rearrangement links TRBV7-9 to TRBJ1-6; 9 bases agree with TRBD1. Germline V gene lookup returns CDR1 SEHNR and CDR2 FQNEAQ (reference sequence). This CDR3 has 14 residues. Trimming at V came to 1 base and at J to 12 bases, leaving 4 bases not matched to a gene. The CDR3 sequence: CASSLVTGGRPLHF. In nucleotides, the CDR3 is TGTGCCAGCAGCTTAGTGACAGGGGGTCGACCCCTCCACTTT.

The rearrangement links TRBV7-9 to TRBJ2-1; 9 nucleotides match TRBD1. The J segment lost 9 bases and the V segment lost 4 bases, leaving 13 bases of the junction unmatched. CDR1 SEHNR and CDR2 FQNEAQ come from the germline V gene (reference sequence). CDR3 length equals 16 residues. The CDR3 DNA reads as TGTGCCAGCAGCTGTCCTCTAGGGACAGGGATCGGTGAGCAGTTCTTC. It codes for CASSCPLGTGIGEQFF.

The gene calls are TRBV11-3 and TRBJ1-2; D is undetermined. With 11 bases removed from V and 5 bases from J, the gap between germline ends came to 12 bases. This CDR3 is built from 11 residues. Germline V lookup: CDR1 SGHNT, CDR2 YENEEA. This chain's CDR3 is CARLAEYGYTF. CDR3 coding DNA: TGTGCCCGCCTAGCGGAGTATGGCTACACCTTC.

This clone came up once. The V gene is TRBV6-1, the J gene TRBJ1-4; TRBD1 is a possible D gene (6 bases). CDR1 and CDR2 (germline): MNHNS, SASEGT. The CDR3 covers 13 residues. V gave up 4 bases and J gave up 6 bases, with 9 bases separating them. CDR3 protein: CASSGQGHEKLFF. DNA for the CDR3: TGTGCCAGCAGTGGCCAGGGGCATGAAAAACTGTTTTTT.

This clone occurred once. The rearrangement links TRBV4-1 to TRBJ2-7, with no clear D. The CDR3 consists of 14 residues. Germline V gene sequence: CDR1 MGHRA, CDR2 YSYEKL. Deletions cut 0 bases from V and 2 bases from J, with 8 bases between. This chain's CDR3 is CASSQEDGPYEQYF. The DNA for the CDR3 is TGCGCCAGCAGCCAAGAAGACGGACCCTACGAGCAGTACTTC.

The rearrangement joins TRBV5-4 to TRBJ1-2; possibly TRBD1 for D (5 bases). The CDR3 length is 13 residues. Trimming pared 0 bases from V and 5 bases from J, leaving 8 bases between. Looked up from germline, CDR1 is SGHNT and CDR2 is YYREEE (reference sequence). CDR3 DNA sequence: TGTGCCAGCAGCTTGGAGACAGTTTATGGCTACACCTTC. Its protein is CASSLETVYGYTF.

V and J are TRBV27 and TRBJ1-2; D is possibly TRBD1 (6 bases). This CDR3 spans 11 amino acids. The V gene's germline CDR1 is MNHEY and CDR2 SMNVEV (reference sequence). Trimming removed 6 bases at V and 4 bases at J, with 6 bases between. The CDR3 spells CASRTGYGYTF. The CDR3 region has the DNA TGTGCCAGCAGGACAGGCTATGGCTACACCTTC.

The chain is built from TRBV13 and TRBJ2-7; TRBD2 matches at 14 bases. The CDR3 has 15 amino acids. Trimming removed 5 bases from V and 6 bases from J; junction bases left unmatched: 6. Germline assignment: CDR1 PRHDT and CDR2 FYEKMQ (reference sequence). The CDR3 sequence is CASSPGLAGEAEQYF. In DNA, the CDR3 is TGTGCCAGCAGCCCGGGACTAGCGGGAGAAGCCGAGCAGTACTTC.

With regard to this clone: The same CDR3 arises from other DNA sequences in this sample as well. The chain carries TRBV27 and TRBJ2-7; unclear D gene. Per the germline V gene, CDR1 is MNHEY and CDR2 is SMNVEV (reference sequence). This CDR3 is 12 amino acids long. Trimming removed 3 bases at V and 5 bases at J, with 8 bases between. CDR3 nucleotide sequence: TGTGCCAGCAGTTTTGGCCCTAACGAGCAGTACTTC. Residues: CASSFGPNEQYF.

V usage is TRBV5-1 and J usage is TRBJ2-3; D unresolved. Trimming removed 0 bases from V and 0 bases from J, with 8 bases in between. Germline lookup yields CDR1 SGHRS and CDR2 YFSETQ. This CDR3 comprises 15 residues. CDR3 loop: CASSLGGDSTDTQYF. CDR3 coding DNA: TGCGCCAGCAGCTTGGGTGGGGATAGCACAGATACGCAGTATTTT.

This chain connects TRBV5-4 to TRBJ2-7; possible D gene TRBD2, 5 bases. V was pared by 4 bases and J by 3 bases, with 11 bases between. Germline CDR1 SGHNT, CDR2 YYREEE (reference sequence). CDR3 length equals 13 residues. The CDR3: CASSGGRVYEQYF. CDR3 bases: TGTGCCAGCAGCGGTGGGAGAGTCTACGAGCAGTACTTC.

The chain combines TRBV7-8 with TRBJ1-1; D is undetermined. The V end lost 3 bases, the J end lost 2 bases, and 7 bases lay between the germline ends. This CDR3 has 13 residues. Germline loops: CDR1 SGHVS, CDR2 FQNEAQ. Written as DNA, the CDR3 is TGTGCCAGCAGCTTGGTAGGAAACACTGAAGCTTTCTTT. It specifies CASSLVGNTEAFF.

The chain links TRBV14 to TRBJ1-2, with TRBD1 as a possible D gene (5 bases). CDR3 length equals 16 residues. V dropped 0 bases and J dropped 4 bases, with 15 bases sitting between them. Germline CDR1 is SGHDN and CDR2 is FVKESK. The CDR3 protein is CASSQDSRGAFYGYTF. DNA of the CDR3: TGTGCCAGCAGCCAAGATTCGAGGGGAGCTTTCTATGGCTACACCTTC. The full variable domain, rest sourced from reference TRBV14 and TRBJ1-2, is EAGVTQFPSHSVIEKGQTVTLRCDPISGHDNLYWYRRVMGKEIKFLLHFVKESKQDESGMPNNRFLAERTGGTYSTLKVQPAELEDSGVYFCASSQDSRGAFYGYTFGSGTRLTVV.

The chain carries TRBV6-4 and TRBJ2-7; D possibly uses TRBD1 or TRBD2 (5 bases each). Trimming cost V 7 bases and J 5 bases, with 12 bases left between them. CDR3 size: 12 residues. Per germline, CDR1 MRHNA and CDR2 SNTAGT. CDR3 sequence reads: CASIPRGDEQYF. In DNA, the CDR3 is TGTGCCAGCATCCCCCGGGGCGACGAGCAGTACTTC.

This clone was observed a single time. This rearrangement joins TRBV2 to TRBJ2-7, with TRBD2 identical over 10 bases. Germline loops: CDR1 SNHLY, CDR2 FYNNEI. The CDR3 totals 17 residues. The V gene end was trimmed by 1 base and the J gene end by 0 bases; junction bases not matched to a gene: 6. As DNA, the CDR3 is TGTGCCAGCAGTGAAGTGCTAGCGGGGGAAAGCTCCTACGAGCAGTACTTC. As protein: CASSEVLAGESSYEQYF.

This chain connects TRBV9 to TRBJ2-1, with D perhaps TRBD1 (5 bases). V gave up 3 bases and J gave up 5 bases, with 12 bases separating them. Germline loops: CDR1 SGDLS, CDR2 YYNGEE. The CDR3 has 14 residues. CDR3 loop: CASSELDSDNEQFF. The CDR3 DNA reads TGTGCCAGCAGCGAGTTAGACAGCGACAATGAGCAGTTCTTC.

The chain uses TRBV7-9 and TRBJ1-1; 12 bases line up with TRBD1. V lost 5 bases and J lost 3; bases outside the gene matches: 10. There are 17 residues in the CDR3. CDR1 and CDR2 from the germline V gene are SEHNR and FQNEAQ (reference sequence). The CDR3: CASSLGTGGGVDTEAFF. CDR3 sequence (DNA): TGTGCCAGCAGCCTAGGGACAGGGGGCGGCGTGGACACTGAAGCTTTCTTT.

The chain carries TRBV27 and TRBJ2-7, with D possibly being TRBD2 (6 bases). This CDR3 spans 13 amino acids. The V gene lost 4 bases and the J gene lost 7 bases, with 14 bases spanning the gap. Germline-derived CDR1 and CDR2 are MNHEY and SMNVEV (reference sequence). CDR3 residues: CASSYQTGLEQYF. The CDR3 bases are TGTGCCAGCAGTTACCAAACTGGACTAGAGCAGTACTTC.

The chain joins TRBV7-6 to TRBJ2-7; TRBD1 agrees at 7 bases. V lost 4 bases, J lost 3 bases, and 3 bases stayed unmatched. CDR1 is SGHVS, CDR2 FNYEAQ, per germline. There are 13 residues in the CDR3. CDR3 DNA: TGTGCCAGCAGCTCACCAGGGGGCTACGAGCAGTACTTC. Its translation: CASSSPGGYEQYF.

The rearrangement uses TRBV19 and TRBJ1-1; D may be TRBD1 (5 bases). Trimming stripped 6 bases from V and 1 base from J, with 15 bases between. Germline V lookup: CDR1 LNHDA, CDR2 SQIVND (reference sequence). This CDR3 spans 15 amino acids. CDR3 DNA sequence: TGTGCCAGTAGCATGACAAATCAGGGGAACACTGAAGCTTTCTTT. Translating it yields CASSMTNQGNTEAFF. Variable domain in full (rest from reference TRBV19 and TRBJ1-1): DGGITQSPKYLFRKEGQNVTLSCEQNLNHDAMYWYRQDPGQGLRLIYYSQIVNDFQKGDIAEGYSVSREKKESFPLTVTSAQKNPTAFYLCASSMTNQGNTEAFFGQGTRLTVV.

The chain is built from TRBV5-1 and TRBJ2-3; 9 bases match TRBD2. J gave up 4 bases and V 5 bases, and 5 bases lay outside the gene matches. The germline V gene encodes CDR1 SGHRS and CDR2 YFSETQ. The CDR3 length is 14 residues. As DNA, the CDR3 is TGCGCCAGCAGTTATAGCGGGAGCCCAGATACGCAGTATTTT. It yields the protein CASSYSGSPDTQYF.

The V call is TRBV11-2, the J call TRBJ2-3, with 10 bases fitting TRBD2. After removal of 5 bases from V and 6 bases from J, the junction contained 5 bases not matched to a gene. The CDR3 runs to 14 residues. The germline V gene encodes CDR1 SGHAT and CDR2 FQNNGV. The CDR3 region has the DNA TGTGCCAGCAGCCTTAGCGGGGGGAGGGATACGCAGTATTTT. It specifies CASSLSGGRDTQYF.

V and J are TRBV7-9 and TRBJ1-2, with 9 bases that match TRBD1. This CDR3 is built from 16 residues. V dropped 7 bases and J dropped 2; count of bases not matched to a gene: 11. CDR1 SEHNR and CDR2 FQNEAQ come from the germline V gene (reference sequence). CDR3 DNA: TGTGCCAGCACCTCGACCTACAGGGGGCTGAACTATGGCTACACCTTC. Amino acids: CASTSTYRGLNYGYTF.

The chain employs TRBV30 and TRBJ2-3; D unclear. The CDR3 has 13 residues. Per germline, CDR1 GTSNPN and CDR2 SVGIG (reference sequence). The ends were cut back, 5 bases at V and 0 bases at J, with 9 bases in the middle. CDR3 sequence reads: CAWAMTSTDTQYF. The CDR3 DNA reads as TGTGCCTGGGCCATGACTAGCACAGATACGCAGTATTTT.

This sequence joins TRBV19 and TRBJ1-3, with D perhaps TRBD1 (6 bases). The V end was cut by 2 bases, the J end by 0 bases, with 11 bases between. Germline-derived CDR1 and CDR2 are LNHDA and SQIVND (reference sequence). This CDR3 region has 16 residues. As DNA, the CDR3 is TGTGCCAGTAGTATAACAGGGCCAATCTCTGGAAACACCATATATTTT. Translating gives CASSITGPISGNTIYF.

This clone was observed once. The chain uses TRBV28 and TRBJ1-5; no clear D gene. Trimming removed 10 bases at V and 3 bases at J, with 13 bases between. The CDR3 spans 13 residues. Germline V gene lookup returns CDR1 MDHEN and CDR2 SYDVKM. CDR3 nucleotides: TGTGCCACCGAGGACGGTCTCAATCAGCCCCAGCATTTT. Protein: CATEDGLNQPQHF.